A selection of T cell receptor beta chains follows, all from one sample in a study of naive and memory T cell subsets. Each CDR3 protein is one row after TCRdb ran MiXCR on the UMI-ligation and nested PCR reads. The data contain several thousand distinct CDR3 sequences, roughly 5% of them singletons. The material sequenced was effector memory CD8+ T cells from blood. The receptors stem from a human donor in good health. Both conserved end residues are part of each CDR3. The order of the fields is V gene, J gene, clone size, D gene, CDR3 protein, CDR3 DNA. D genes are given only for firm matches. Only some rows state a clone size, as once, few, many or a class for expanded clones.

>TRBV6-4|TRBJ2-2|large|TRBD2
CASSDSTSPGELFF
TGTGCCAGCAGTGACTCGACTAGCCCCGGGGAGCTGTTTTTT
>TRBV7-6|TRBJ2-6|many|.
CASSGIEGPGANVLTF
TGTGCCAGCAGCGGCATTGAAGGGCCAGGGGCCAACGTCCTGACTTTC
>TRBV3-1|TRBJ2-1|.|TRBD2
CASSHLYLGGDEQFF
TGTGCCAGCAGCCATCTTTATCTTGGGGGGGATGAGCAGTTCTTC
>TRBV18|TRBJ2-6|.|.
CASSPDLGSFSGANVLTF
TGTGCCAGCTCACCCGACCTAGGCTCTTTCTCTGGGGCCAACGTCCTGACTTTC
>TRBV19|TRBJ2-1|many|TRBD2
CASSLGGSRAEQFF
TGTGCCAGTAGCCTGGGCGGGAGCAGGGCTGAGCAGTTCTTC
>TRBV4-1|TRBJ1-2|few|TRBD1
CASSQLQGSYGYTF
TGCGCCAGCAGCCAATTACAGGGGTCCTATGGCTACACCTTC
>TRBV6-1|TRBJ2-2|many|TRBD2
CASSEFLGEGTGELFF
TGTGCCAGCAGTGAATTTTTAGGGGAGGGGACCGGGGAGCTGTTTTTT
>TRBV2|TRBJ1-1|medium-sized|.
CASRGNTEAFF
TGTGCCAGCAGGGGGAACACTGAAGCTTTCTTT
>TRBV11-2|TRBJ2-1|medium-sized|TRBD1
CASSSPGTGFLNEQFF
TGTGCCAGCAGCTCGCCCGGGACAGGGTTCCTCAATGAGCAGTTCTTC
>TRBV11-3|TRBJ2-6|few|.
CASSLEGSGANVLTF
TGTGCCAGCAGCTTAGAAGGCTCTGGGGCCAACGTCCTGACTTTC
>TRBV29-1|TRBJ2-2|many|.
CSARRRDRPGELFF
TGCAGCGCCCGTCGGAGGGATCGTCCCGGGGAGCTGTTTTTT
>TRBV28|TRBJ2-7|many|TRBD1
CASQWDRGTYEQYF
TGTGCCAGCCAGTGGGACAGGGGGACTTACGAGCAGTACTTC
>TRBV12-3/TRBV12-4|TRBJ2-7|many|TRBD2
CASSPGTSVGEQYF
TGTGCCAGCAGTCCCGGGACTAGCGTCGGCGAGCAGTACTTC
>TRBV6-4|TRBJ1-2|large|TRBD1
CASSELEGQPGGYTF
TGTGCCAGCAGTGAACTGGAGGGACAGCCTGGAGGCTACACCTTC
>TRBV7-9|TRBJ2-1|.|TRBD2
CASSPPDWLGGSFYNEQFF
TGTGCCAGCAGCCCACCGGACTGGCTCGGGGGGAGTTTCTACAATGAGCAGTTCTTC
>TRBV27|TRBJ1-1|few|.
CASSLTRMNTEAFF
TGTGCCAGCAGTTTAACCCGGATGAACACTGAAGCTTTCTTT
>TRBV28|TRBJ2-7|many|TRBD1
CASTSTGEAYEQYF
TGTGCCAGCACCTCGACAGGGGAGGCCTACGAGCAGTACTTC
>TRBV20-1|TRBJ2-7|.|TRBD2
CSARAIERETYEQYF
TGCAGTGCTAGAGCTATAGAGCGGGAGACCTACGAGCAGTACTTC
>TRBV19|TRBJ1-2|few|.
CASSIVAGPGGYTF
TGTGCCAGTAGTATAGTTGCCGGCCCCGGTGGCTACACCTTC
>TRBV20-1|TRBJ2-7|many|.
CSAFGPRAAYEQYF
TGCAGTGCTTTTGGACCCCGAGCCGCCTACGAGCAGTACTTC
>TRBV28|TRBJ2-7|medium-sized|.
CASSLWGRYEQYF
TGTGCCAGCAGTTTATGGGGCCGCTACGAGCAGTACTTC
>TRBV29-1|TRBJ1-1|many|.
CSVVPLGSTEAFF
TGCAGCGTTGTACCCCTGGGGTCGACTGAAGCTTTCTTT
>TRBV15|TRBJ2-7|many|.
CATSRAPGWAYEQYF
TGTGCCACCAGCAGAGCCCCGGGTTGGGCCTACGAGCAGTACTTC
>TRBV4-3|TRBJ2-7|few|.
CASSQAQGGAYEQYF
TGCGCCAGCAGCCAAGCTCAGGGGGGGGCCTACGAGCAGTACTTC
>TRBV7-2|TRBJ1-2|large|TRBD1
CASFARGTVYGYTF
TGTGCCAGCTTCGCCAGGGGGACCGTCTATGGCTACACCTTC
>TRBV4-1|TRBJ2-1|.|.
CASSQVGANNEQFF
TGCGCCAGCAGCCAGGTCGGGGCTAACAATGAGCAGTTCTTC
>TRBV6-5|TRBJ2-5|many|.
CASSYSPASQETQYF
TGTGCCAGCAGTTACTCGCCCGCGAGCCAAGAGACCCAGTACTTC
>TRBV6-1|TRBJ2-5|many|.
CASSEFGETQYF
TGTGCCAGCAGTGAGTTTGGGGAGACCCAGTACTTC
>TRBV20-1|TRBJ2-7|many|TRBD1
CSAYRDRSYEQYF
TGCAGTGCTTACCGGGACAGGTCCTACGAGCAGTACTTC
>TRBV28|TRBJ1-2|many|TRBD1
CASSPTGDYGYTF
TGTGCCAGCAGTCCTACAGGGGACTATGGCTACACCTTC
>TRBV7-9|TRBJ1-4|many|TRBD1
CASRRTGGLEKLFF
TGTGCCAGCAGGCGGACAGGGGGCTTGGAAAAACTGTTTTTT
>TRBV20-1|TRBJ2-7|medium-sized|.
CSALRLASYEQYF
TGCAGTGCTCTAAGGCTAGCGTCCTACGAGCAGTACTTC
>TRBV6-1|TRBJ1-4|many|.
CASRPGNPNEKLFF
TGTGCCAGCAGGCCGGGGAACCCTAATGAAAAACTGTTTTTT